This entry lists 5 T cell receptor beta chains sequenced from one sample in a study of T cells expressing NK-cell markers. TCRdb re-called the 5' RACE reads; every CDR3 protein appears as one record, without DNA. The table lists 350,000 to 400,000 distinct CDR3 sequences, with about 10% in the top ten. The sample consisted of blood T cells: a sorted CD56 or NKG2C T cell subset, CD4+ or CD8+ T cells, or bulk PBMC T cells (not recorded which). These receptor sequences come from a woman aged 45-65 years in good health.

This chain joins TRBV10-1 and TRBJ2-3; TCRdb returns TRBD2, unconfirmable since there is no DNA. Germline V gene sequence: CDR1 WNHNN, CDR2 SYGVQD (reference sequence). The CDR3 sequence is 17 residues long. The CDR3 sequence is CASSELGGRWGTDTQYF.

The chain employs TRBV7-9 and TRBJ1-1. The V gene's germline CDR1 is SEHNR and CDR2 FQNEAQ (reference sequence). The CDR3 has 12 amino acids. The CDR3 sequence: CASSLDRSEAFF.

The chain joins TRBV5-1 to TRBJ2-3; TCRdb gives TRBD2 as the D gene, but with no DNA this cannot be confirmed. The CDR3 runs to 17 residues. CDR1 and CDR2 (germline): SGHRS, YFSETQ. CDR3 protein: CASSPSGRAGEVDTQYF.

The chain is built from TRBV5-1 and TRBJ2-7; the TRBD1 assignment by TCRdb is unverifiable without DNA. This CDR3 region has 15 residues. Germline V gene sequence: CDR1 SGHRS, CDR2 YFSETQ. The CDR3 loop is CASSSAGTGVPEQYF. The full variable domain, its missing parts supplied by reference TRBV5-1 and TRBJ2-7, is KAGVTQTPRYLIKTRGQQVTLSCSPISGHRSVSWYQQTPGQGLQFLFEYFSETQRNKGNFPGRFSGRQFSNSRSEMNVSTLELGDSALYLCASSSAGTGVPEQYFGPGTRLTVT.

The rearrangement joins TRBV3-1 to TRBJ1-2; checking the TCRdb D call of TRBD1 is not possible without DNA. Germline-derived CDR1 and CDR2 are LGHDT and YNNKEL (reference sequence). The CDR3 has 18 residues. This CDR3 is CASSQGEGGAWYGYGYTF. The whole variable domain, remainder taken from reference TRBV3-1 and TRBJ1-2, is DTAVSQTPKYLVTQMGNDKSIKCEQNLGHDTMYWYKQDSKKFLKIMFSYNNKELIINETVPNRFSPKSPDKAHLNLHINSLELGDSAVYFCASSQGEGGAWYGYGYTFGSGTRLTVV.